Below, 31 T cell receptor beta chains from the same sample are listed, as sequenced in a study of shared clonotypes between healthy human individuals. Here immunoSEQ multiplex PCR was the method, and the copy in TCRdb shows in-frame clones only, minus some. The sample consists of roughly 500,000 clones, 90% to 97% of them appearing once. The sample taken for sequencing was naive CD4+ T cells sorted from blood. Subset meaning: CD45RA+ positively selected. These receptors were taken from a woman in her twenties or thirties in good health.

This clone was observed once. The genes are TRBV7-9 and TRBJ1-3; D not certain. CDR1 and CDR2 from the germline V gene are SEHNR and FQNEAQ (reference sequence). V was trimmed by 6 bases and J by 0 bases, leaving 9 bases between them. This CDR3 has 14 amino acids. The CDR3: CASRPQSSGNTIYF. CDR3 DNA: TGTGCCAGCAGACCGCAGAGCTCTGGAAACACCATATATTTT.

The chain uses TRBV2 and TRBJ2-2; 9 bases match TRBD1. Germline lookup yields CDR1 SNHLY and CDR2 FYNNEI. Trimming cost V 6 bases and J 8 bases; bases outside gene matches: 10. The CDR3 is 15 residues long. The CDR3: CASRRGQGVLGELFF. As DNA, the CDR3 is TGTGCCAGCAGGAGGGGACAGGGTGTGTTGGGGGAGCTGTTTTTT. Full variable domain (outside the CDR3, taken from reference TRBV2 and TRBJ2-2): EPEVTQTPSHQVTQMGQEVILRCVPISNHLYFYWYRQILGQKVEFLVSFYNNEISEKSEIFDDQFSVERPDGSNFTLKIRSTKLEDSAMYFCASRRGQGVLGELFFGEGSRLTVL.

This chain uses TRBV5-1 with TRBJ2-1; TRBD2 is a possible D gene (5 bases). The V gene lost 2 bases and the J gene lost 2 bases, with 17 bases spanning the gap. Looked up from germline, CDR1 is SGHRS and CDR2 is YFSETQ. The CDR3 is 17 amino acids. The CDR3 region is CASSFPIAEAPYNEQFF. The CDR3 DNA reads as TGCGCCAGCAGCTTCCCCATTGCGGAGGCCCCCTACAATGAGCAGTTCTTC.

V usage is TRBV18 and J usage is TRBJ2-3; D remains ambiguous. The CDR3 spans 15 residues. Per the germline V gene, CDR1 is KGHSH and CDR2 is LQKENI. V shed 3 bases and J shed 0 bases, with 10 bases lying between them. CDR3 nucleotide sequence: TGTGCCAGCTCACCCCCGCGAACTAGCACAGATACGCAGTATTTT. Its protein product is CASSPPRTSTDTQYF.

On this clone: One end of the junction fails to match germline, which may point to a read error. CDR3 loop: CATSTQSWPNEELFF. CDR3 in DNA: TGTGCCACCAGCACCCAATCGTGGCCTAATGAAGAACTGTTTTTT. The chain links TRBV15 to TRBJ1-4; D not resolved. This CDR3 region has 15 residues. The germline V gene encodes CDR1 LNHNV and CDR2 YYDKDF (reference sequence).

The chain links TRBV5-1 to TRBJ2-5, with 7 bases identical to TRBD1. Losses at the gene ends were 2 bases for V and 4 bases for J; bases not matched to a gene: 8. The CDR3 contains 15 residues. The V gene's germline CDR1 is SGHRS and CDR2 YFSETQ. CDR3 region: CASSFDGRGSETQYF. Here the CDR3 DNA reads TGCGCCAGCAGCTTTGACGGCAGGGGGTCAGAGACCCAGTACTTC.

This sequence joins TRBV29-1 and TRBJ2-2, with 7 bases matching TRBD2. CDR1 is SQVTM, CDR2 ANQGSEA, per germline. The CDR3 consists of 15 residues. V dropped 4 bases and J dropped 5; count of bases not matched to a gene: 10. The CDR3 reads CSVVWVGGPTGELFF. CDR3 nucleotide sequence: TGCAGCGTTGTTTGGGTGGGAGGGCCGACCGGGGAGCTGTTTTTT.

The chain joins TRBV5-1 to TRBJ2-3; tentative D call: TRBD1 (5 bases). This CDR3 comprises 15 residues. The V gene lost 3 bases and the J gene lost 3 bases, with 14 bases spanning the gap. Looked up from germline, CDR1 is SGHRS and CDR2 is YFSETQ. The CDR3 loop is CASSSARAQTDTQYF. DNA of the CDR3: TGCGCCAGCAGCTCCGCCAGGGCCCAGACAGATACGCAGTATTTT.

The chain carries TRBV18 and TRBJ2-5; TRBD2 is a possible D gene (5 bases). Deletions cut 3 bases from V and 4 bases from J, with 15 bases between. This CDR3 spans 15 amino acids. Germline loops: CDR1 KGHSH, CDR2 LQKENI. Here the CDR3 reads CASSPKADRRETQYF. CDR3 nucleotides: TGTGCCAGCTCACCCAAAGCGGACCGGCGAGAGACCCAGTACTTC. Full variable domain (missing parts from reference TRBV18 and TRBJ2-5): NAGVMQNPRHLVRRRGQEARLRCSPMKGHSHVYWYRQLPEEGLKFMVYLQKENIIDESGMPKERFSAEFPKEGPSILRIQQVVRGDSAAYFCASSPKADRRETQYFGPGTRLLVL.

The chain carries TRBV19 and TRBJ2-3, with 16 bases fitting TRBD2. V shed 5 bases, J shed 2 bases, and the junction held 13 bases outside the gene matches. Germline-derived CDR1 and CDR2 are LNHDA and SQIVND (reference sequence). The CDR3 loop spans 20 amino acids. In DNA, the CDR3 is TGTGCCAGTAGTGTACTTTCCTTGGGACTAGCGGGAGGGCACACAGATACGCAGTATTTT. It codes for CASSVLSLGLAGGHTDTQYF.

This rearrangement joins TRBV28 to TRBJ2-2; tentative D call: TRBD1 (6 bases). Trimming stripped 7 bases from V and 2 bases from J, with 8 bases between. The CDR3 length is 13 residues. Germline CDR1 is MDHEN and CDR2 is SYDVKM. Written as DNA, the CDR3 is TGTGCCAGCACGGGACAAAACACCGGGGAGCTGTTTTTT. It codes for CASTGQNTGELFF.

The CDR3 bases are TGTGCCAGCAGTGTCCCTCCCGGGGGGGTCACTCAGCCCCAGCATTTT. This gives the protein CASSVPPGGVTQPQHF. V gene TRBV6-1 combines with J gene TRBJ1-5; maybe TRBD1 (5 bases). V was pared by 4 bases and J by 6 bases, with 19 bases between. Germline V gives CDR1 MNHNS, CDR2 SASEGT. The CDR3 is made up of 16 amino acids.

The V call is TRBV19, the J call TRBJ2-1; 8 bases map to TRBD1. This CDR3 has 16 amino acids. Trimming at V came to 4 bases and at J to 5 bases, leaving 10 bases not matched to a gene. Germline CDR1 and CDR2: LNHDA and SQIVND (reference sequence). CDR3 DNA sequence: TGTGCCAGTAGTAGCCCCGGGACAGGCCCTGACAATGAGCAGTTCTTC. Protein product: CASSSPGTGPDNEQFF.

The gene calls are TRBV2 and TRBJ1-5, with D possibly being TRBD1 (5 bases). The CDR3 consists of 16 residues. The germline CDR1 and CDR2 sequences are SNHLY and FYNNEI. Trimming stripped 3 bases from V and 7 bases from J, with 19 bases between. Here the CDR3 reads CASSDGPGFGGQPQHF. Here the CDR3 DNA reads TGTGCCAGCAGTGATGGGCCAGGGTTTGGGGGACAGCCCCAGCATTTT.

The rearrangement links TRBV27 to TRBJ2-6; D call uncertain. Trimming left V 4 bases short and J 3 bases short, with 7 bases between. The CDR3 has 14 amino acids. The germline V gene encodes CDR1 MNHEY and CDR2 SMNVEV (reference sequence). The CDR3 nucleotides are TGTGCCAGCAGTTCGCCTCTTGGGGCCAACGTCCTGACTTTC. Residues: CASSSPLGANVLTF.

The gene calls are TRBV28 and TRBJ1-2; tentative D call: TRBD1 (6 bases). The CDR3 spans 15 residues. The germline gives CDR1 MDHEN, CDR2 SYDVKM. Trimming removed 7 bases from V and 4 bases from J, with 19 bases in between. The chain's CDR3 is CASTPTTDSVYGYTF. The CDR3 nucleotides read TGTGCCAGCACCCCCACCACGGACAGCGTCTATGGCTACACCTTC.

This chain links TRBV5-1 with TRBJ2-7; D not certain. The germline CDR1 and CDR2 sequences are SGHRS and YFSETQ. Trimming took off 4 bases at V and 3 bases at J, with 5 bases between the two ends. The CDR3 is 11 amino acids. The CDR3 DNA reads as TGCGCCAGCAGCCCCGGCTACGAGCAGTACTTC. It translates to CASSPGYEQYF.

The chain couples TRBV5-1 to TRBJ2-7; the D call may be TRBD1 or TRBD2 (5 bases each). Trimming removed 0 bases at V and 11 bases at J, with 21 bases between. The CDR3 runs to 15 residues. CDR1 is SGHRS, CDR2 YFSETQ, per germline. The DNA for the CDR3 is TGCGCCAGCAGCTTGGCCGGCGTCAGGGAGTCGTTAGAGTACTTC. This gives the protein CASSLAGVRESLEYF.

V is TRBV4-1 and J is TRBJ2-1; 8 bases are a match to TRBD2. J gave up 2 bases and V 4 bases, and 7 bases lay outside the gene matches. The CDR3 extends over 16 amino acids. CDR1 and CDR2 (germline): MGHRA, YSYEKL. The CDR3 region is CASSPQSGGPYNEQFF. For the CDR3, the DNA is TGCGCCAGCAGCCCACAAAGCGGGGGACCCTACAATGAGCAGTTCTTC.

The V and J genes are TRBV28 and TRBJ2-5; D not resolved. The germline V and J ends were trimmed by 5 bases and 13 bases, with 17 bases remaining between them. The CDR3 sequence is 12 residues long. The germline CDR1 and CDR2 sequences are MDHEN and SYDVKM. CDR3 nucleotide sequence: TGTGCCAGCAGTGTCCCTCTGGGCGGTCCGTACTTC. Translation gives CASSVPLGGPYF.

The rearrangement uses TRBV5-1 and TRBJ1-4; no clear D. Trimming removed 5 bases from V and 5 bases from J, with 7 bases in between. The CDR3 covers 12 residues. The germline V gene has CDR1 SGHRS and CDR2 YFSETQ. The CDR3 here is CASRGRNEKLFF. CDR3 nucleotides: TGCGCCAGCAGGGGTAGAAATGAAAAACTGTTTTTT.

The rearrangement joins TRBV28 to TRBJ1-2; D is ambiguous. This CDR3 has 16 amino acids. Trimming took 1 base from V and 7 from J, leaving 19 bases between them. Germline CDR1 reads MDHEN; CDR2 reads SYDVKM. The CDR3 loop is CASSLSPLGSVAGYTF. In DNA form, the CDR3 reads TGTGCCAGCAGTTTATCTCCCCTCGGGTCAGTCGCTGGCTACACCTTC.

This sequence joins TRBV27 and TRBJ2-7; 14 positions agree with TRBD2. The CDR3 contains 17 residues. Per the germline V gene, CDR1 is MNHEY and CDR2 is SMNVEV (reference sequence). Unmatched junction bases numbered 9, after V lost 3 bases and J lost 5 bases. The CDR3: CASSLTSGRAGADEQYF. The DNA for the CDR3 is TGTGCCAGCAGTTTGACTAGCGGGAGGGCTGGGGCTGACGAGCAGTACTTC.

Points on this clone: In the same sample, other DNA sequences code for this CDR3. This sequence joins TRBV21-1 and TRBJ1-5; the table's D call TRBD1 went unverified against the DNA. TRBV21-1 is a documented pseudogene. This CDR3 is built from 15 residues. CDR3 residues: CASSLRGENHQPQHF. The CDR3 coding sequence is TGTGCCAGTAGCCTCAGGGGGGAGAATCATCAGCCCCAGCATTTT.

The rearrangement uses TRBV11-2 and TRBJ1-1, with 9 bases fitting TRBD1. V trimming: 4 bases; J trimming: 7 bases; junction bases outside the gene matches: 10. The length of the CDR3 is 15 residues. The germline V gene encodes CDR1 SGHAT and CDR2 FQNNGV. CDR3 coding DNA: TGTGCCAGCAGCTCTTCCGGGACAGGGACGTTTGAAGCTTTCTTT. Translating it yields CASSSSGTGTFEAFF.

The chain has TRBV7-2 and TRBJ1-6; D is uncertain. Looked up from germline, CDR1 is SGHTA and CDR2 is FQGNSA. CDR3 size: 14 residues. Trimming removed 5 bases from V and 8 bases from J, with 13 bases in between. DNA of the CDR3: TGTGCCAGCAGCGCCCAGGTTCGCGATTCACCCCTCCACTTT. Translation: CASSAQVRDSPLHF.

The genes are TRBV6-5 and TRBJ2-7; 12 positions agree with TRBD2. Germline V lookup: CDR1 MNHEY, CDR2 SVGAGI. After removal of 5 bases from V and 6 bases from J, the junction contained 8 bases not matched to a gene. This CDR3 region has 15 residues. DNA of the CDR3: TGTGCCAGCAGTGCCCGACTAGCGGGAGCGTCCGAGCAGTACTTC. It translates to CASSARLAGASEQYF.

The chain employs TRBV19 and TRBJ2-1, with D perhaps matching TRBD2 (6 bases). The germline gives CDR1 LNHDA, CDR2 SQIVND (reference sequence). The CDR3 spans 15 residues. Trimming removed 3 bases at V and 2 bases at J, with 11 bases between. In DNA, the CDR3 is TGTGCCAGTAGTATTGACGGGAGAACCTACAATGAGCAGTTCTTC. It specifies CASSIDGRTYNEQFF.

The J gene is TRBJ2-1, the V gene TRBV7-3, with 8 bases that match TRBD2. Germline loops: CDR1 SGHTA, CDR2 FQGTGA. CDR3 length: 17 amino acids. Germline trimming cut 5 bases from V and 0 bases from J; bases unmatched to any gene: 9. CDR3 in DNA: TGTGCCAGCAGCACAAGGACTAGCAGCGACTCCTACAATGAGCAGTTCTTC. Amino acid sequence: CASSTRTSSDSYNEQFF.

The rearrangement joins TRBV5-4 to TRBJ2-3; D uncertain. This CDR3 comprises 16 residues. Trimming cost V 0 bases and J 7 bases, with 18 bases left between them. In germline, CDR1 is SGHNT, CDR2 YYREEE (reference sequence). Written as DNA, the CDR3 is TGTGCCAGCAGCTTGGCCCGCGGCGCCGAACTTTATACGCAGTATTTT. This sequence encodes CASSLARGAELYTQYF.

This clone was detected only once. The chain joins TRBV2 to TRBJ2-5, with 7 bases identical to TRBD1. V trimming: 5 bases; J trimming: 1 base; junction bases outside the gene matches: 1. The CDR3 loop spans 13 amino acids. Germline V gives CDR1 SNHLY, CDR2 FYNNEI. The CDR3 here is CASSRTGQETQYF. The CDR3 nucleotides read TGTGCCAGCAGTCGGACAGGCCAAGAGACCCAGTACTTC.